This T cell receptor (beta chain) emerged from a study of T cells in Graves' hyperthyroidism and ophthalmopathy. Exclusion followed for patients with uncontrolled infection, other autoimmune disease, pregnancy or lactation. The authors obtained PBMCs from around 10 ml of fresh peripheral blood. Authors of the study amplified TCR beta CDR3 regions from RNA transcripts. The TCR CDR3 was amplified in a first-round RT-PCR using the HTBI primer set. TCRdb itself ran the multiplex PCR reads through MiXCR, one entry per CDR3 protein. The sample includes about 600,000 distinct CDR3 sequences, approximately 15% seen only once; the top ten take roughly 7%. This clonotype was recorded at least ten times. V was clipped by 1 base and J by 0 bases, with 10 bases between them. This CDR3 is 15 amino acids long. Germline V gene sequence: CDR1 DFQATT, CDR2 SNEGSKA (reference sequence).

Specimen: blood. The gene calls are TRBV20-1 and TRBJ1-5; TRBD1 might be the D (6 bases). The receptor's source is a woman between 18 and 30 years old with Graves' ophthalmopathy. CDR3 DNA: TGCAGTGCTAGAGGACAGGCGAGTAGCAATCAGCCCCAGCATTTT. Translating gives CSARGQASSNQPQHF.